This is a list of T cell receptor beta chains from one sample in a study of T cells in Graves' hyperthyroidism and ophthalmopathy. TCRdb re-called the multiplex PCR reads through MiXCR, storing one row per CDR3 protein. The sample contains 450,000 to 700,000 distinct CDR3 sequences, 40% to 55% of which appear only once. Source material: peripheral blood or thyroid tissue (not recorded which). The receptors come from an adult woman with Graves' disease, either hyperthyroidism or ophthalmopathy (not recorded which). Each CDR3 is given with its conserved first and last residue. A D gene is named only where the DNA matches it firmly. Only part of the rows carry a size: once, few, many, or a class if the clone is expanded.

j_gene: TRBJ1-2; abundance: -; v_gene: TRBV20-1; d_gene: -; CDR3nt: TGCAGTGCTACGCCCGGACAGGGCTACACCTTC; CDR3aa: CSATPGQGYTF
j_gene: TRBJ2-7; abundance: few; v_gene: TRBV28; d_gene: TRBD1; CDR3nt: TGTGCCAGCACACGGACAGGGGGGCACGAGCAGTACTTC; CDR3aa: CASTRTGGHEQYF
j_gene: TRBJ2-5; abundance: many; v_gene: TRBV29-1; d_gene: -; CDR3nt: TGCAGCGGGTTGGGGGAGACCCAGTACTTC; CDR3aa: CSGLGETQYF
j_gene: TRBJ2-5; abundance: few; v_gene: TRBV10-3; d_gene: TRBD2; CDR3nt: TGTGCCATCAGTGCGGCTAGCGGGATGATGGAGACCCAGTACTTC; CDR3aa: CAISAASGMMETQYF
j_gene: TRBJ2-1; abundance: few; v_gene: TRBV7-9; d_gene: -; CDR3nt: TGTGCCAGCAGCTTAAGGGGATTTGGTGAGCAGTTCTTC; CDR3aa: CASSLRGFGEQFF
j_gene: TRBJ1-4; abundance: many; v_gene: TRBV6-1; d_gene: TRBD1; CDR3nt: TGTGCCAGCAGTGAAGCTCTCGGGGACAGGGTAAAACTGTTTTTT; CDR3aa: CASSEALGDRVKLFF
j_gene: TRBJ2-7; abundance: -; v_gene: TRBV7-2; d_gene: -; CDR3nt: TGTGCCAGCAGCTTAGGCGAACCCTACGAGCAGTACTTC; CDR3aa: CASSLGEPYEQYF
j_gene: TRBJ2-5; abundance: -; v_gene: TRBV9; d_gene: TRBD2; CDR3nt: TGTGCCAGCAGCGCCAGTAGGTATCGGGGCGGGAGGTCCGAGACCCAGTACTTC; CDR3aa: CASSASRYRGGRSETQYF
j_gene: TRBJ1-1; abundance: few; v_gene: TRBV10-3; d_gene: -; CDR3nt: TGTGCCATCAGTGCGGGTATAGCGGGGGCAGCTTTCTTT; CDR3aa: CAISAGIAGAAFF
j_gene: TRBJ1-1; abundance: many; v_gene: TRBV7-3; d_gene: -; CDR3nt: TGTGCCAGCAGTAGGTTGATGAACACTGAAGCTTTCTTT; CDR3aa: CASSRLMNTEAFF
j_gene: TRBJ1-2; abundance: many; v_gene: TRBV6-5; d_gene: -; CDR3nt: TGTGCCAGCAGTTACCCGGGCCGCGGTTATGGCTACACCTTC; CDR3aa: CASSYPGRGYGYTF
j_gene: TRBJ2-2; abundance: many; v_gene: TRBV7-3; d_gene: -; CDR3nt: TGTGCCAGCAGCCCTTCGGGCGCCGTCGGGGAGCTGTTTTTT; CDR3aa: CASSPSGAVGELFF
j_gene: TRBJ1-5; abundance: -; v_gene: TRBV6-6; d_gene: -; CDR3nt: TGTGCCAGCATTTCTGAGTATAATAGCAATCAGCCCCAGCATTTT; CDR3aa: CASISEYNSNQPQHF
j_gene: TRBJ1-2; abundance: -; v_gene: TRBV29-1; d_gene: TRBD1; CDR3nt: TGCAGCGCCGAACCGGGACAGGGAGTAGGCTACACCTTC; CDR3aa: CSAEPGQGVGYTF
j_gene: TRBJ2-1; abundance: -; v_gene: TRBV7-3; d_gene: -; CDR3nt: TGTGCCAGCAGCTTAGGGGGTGAGCAGTTCTTC; CDR3aa: CASSLGGEQFF
j_gene: TRBJ2-1; abundance: -; v_gene: TRBV7-2; d_gene: TRBD2; CDR3nt: TGTGCCAGCAGCTTAGCGCTACTAGCGGGAAACAATGAGCAGTTCTTC; CDR3aa: CASSLALLAGNNEQFF
j_gene: TRBJ2-7; abundance: -; v_gene: TRBV10-3; d_gene: TRBD1; CDR3nt: TGTGCCATCAGGGACAGGGGGAACGAGCAGTACTTC; CDR3aa: CAIRDRGNEQYF
j_gene: TRBJ1-2; abundance: many; v_gene: TRBV4-1; d_gene: TRBD1; CDR3nt: TGCGCCAGCAGCCATCCCGGACAGGGCGCCTATGGCTACACCTTC; CDR3aa: CASSHPGQGAYGYTF
j_gene: TRBJ1-2; abundance: -; v_gene: TRBV7-6; d_gene: -; CDR3nt: TGTGCCAGCAGCTTAGCTTACGACTCTGGCTACACCTTC; CDR3aa: CASSLAYDSGYTF
j_gene: TRBJ1-5; abundance: -; v_gene: TRBV9; d_gene: -; CDR3nt: TGTGCCAGCAGCGTTGGTGGGCCCAATCAGCCCCAGCATTTT; CDR3aa: CASSVGGPNQPQHF
j_gene: TRBJ2-6; abundance: once; v_gene: TRBV10-2; d_gene: -; CDR3nt: TGCGCCATACGAGGGGCGGGAAGTGGGGCCAACGTCCTGACTTTC; CDR3aa: CAIRGAGSGANVLTF
j_gene: TRBJ1-4; abundance: few; v_gene: TRBV29-1; d_gene: -; CDR3nt: TGCAGCGTTGGACATCGGAGGGATGAAAAACTGTTTTTT; CDR3aa: CSVGHRRDEKLFF
j_gene: TRBJ2-5; abundance: once; v_gene: TRBV7-3; d_gene: TRBD1; CDR3nt: TGTGCCAGCAGCTTAAGGACAGGGCCTGAGACCCAGTACTTC; CDR3aa: CASSLRTGPETQYF
j_gene: TRBJ1-1; abundance: -; v_gene: TRBV7-9; d_gene: -; CDR3nt: TGTGCCAGCACCTTCGGAGGGACTGAAGCTTTCTTT; CDR3aa: CASTFGGTEAFF